This entry features one T cell receptor beta chain sequence. What it binds is unknown. The data originate from a study of T cell responses to AZD1222 COVID-19 vaccine. The wider study: Investigators merged groups given second doses at roughly 4 or roughly 12 weeks.

Overall study results and limits: Clonal diversity was possibly underestimated; the donors were predominantly white British and more often female. Researchers report vaccine-associated CD4 TCRs spanning spike, with dominance at 160-218 and 743-854.

Produced via immunoSEQ multiplex PCR; TCRdb's table is partial and in-frame only. Of over 150,000 clones listed, about nine tenths were seen once; the top ten hold approximately 3%. CDR1 is DFQATT, CDR2 SNEGSKA, per germline (reference sequence). The CDR3 is 11 amino acids. Trimming took 5 bases from V and 12 from J; bases not matched to a gene: 0. The TCR originated in an adult in good health. J is TRBJ2-1 and V is TRBV20-1; 14 positions agree with TRBD2. The sample here was peripheral blood, taken on day 0 of AZD1222 vaccination. CDR3 nucleotides: TGCAGTGCTGGGACTAGCGGGGGGCAGTTCTTC. Translating gives CSAGTSGGQFF.